This note documents a single TCR beta chain sequence. What it recognizes is unknown. The ends were cut back, 8 bases at V and 3 bases at J, with 10 bases in the middle. The CDR3 is made up of 12 amino acids. CDR1 is SQVTM, CDR2 ANQGSEA, per germline. Assay: immunoSEQ multiplex PCR; the TCRdb copy retains only in-frame clones and omits some. The sample includes some 24,000 clones, roughly 85% of them seen just once. These data are taken from a study of T cells in tumors after PD-1 blockade. Whole-study context: Some patients also took daily vismodegib 150 mg during anti-PD-1 treatment. Mean per blood sample: 113,528 templates (24,679-257,772), about 37,000 unique clonotypes.

Tumor or blood genomic DNA was sequenced, with inputs of about 616 ng to 6,004 ng. Study observations and caveats: About 45% of tumor TCR clonotypes were also found in blood.

The chain links TRBV29-1 to TRBJ1-4, with no clear D. Here the sequenced sample was PBMCs, taken after anti-PD-1 treatment. The origin of this receptor is a human donor with basal cell carcinoma. The CDR3 coding sequence is TGCAGCCACAGAGGAGCTAATGAAAAACTGTTTTTT. Protein sequence: CSHRGANEKLFF. Variable domain in full (rest from reference TRBV29-1 and TRBJ1-4): SAVISQKPSRDICQRGTSLTIQCQVDSQVTMMFWYRQQPGQSLTLIATANQGSEATYESGFVIDKFPISRPNLTFSTLTVSNMSPEDSSIYLCSHRGANEKLFFGSGTQLSVL.